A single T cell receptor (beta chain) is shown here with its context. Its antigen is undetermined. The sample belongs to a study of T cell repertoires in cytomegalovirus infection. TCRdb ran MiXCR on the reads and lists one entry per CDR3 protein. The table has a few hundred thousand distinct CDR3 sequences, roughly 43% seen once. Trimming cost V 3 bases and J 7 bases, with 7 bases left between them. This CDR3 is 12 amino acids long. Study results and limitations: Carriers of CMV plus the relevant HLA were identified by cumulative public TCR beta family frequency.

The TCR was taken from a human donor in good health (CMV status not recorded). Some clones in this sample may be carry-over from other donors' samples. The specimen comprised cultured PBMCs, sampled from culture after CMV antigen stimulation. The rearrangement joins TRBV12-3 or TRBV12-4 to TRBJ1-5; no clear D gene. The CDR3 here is CASSLTQQPQHF. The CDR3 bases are TGTGCCAGCAGTTTGACGCAACAGCCCCAGCATTTT.